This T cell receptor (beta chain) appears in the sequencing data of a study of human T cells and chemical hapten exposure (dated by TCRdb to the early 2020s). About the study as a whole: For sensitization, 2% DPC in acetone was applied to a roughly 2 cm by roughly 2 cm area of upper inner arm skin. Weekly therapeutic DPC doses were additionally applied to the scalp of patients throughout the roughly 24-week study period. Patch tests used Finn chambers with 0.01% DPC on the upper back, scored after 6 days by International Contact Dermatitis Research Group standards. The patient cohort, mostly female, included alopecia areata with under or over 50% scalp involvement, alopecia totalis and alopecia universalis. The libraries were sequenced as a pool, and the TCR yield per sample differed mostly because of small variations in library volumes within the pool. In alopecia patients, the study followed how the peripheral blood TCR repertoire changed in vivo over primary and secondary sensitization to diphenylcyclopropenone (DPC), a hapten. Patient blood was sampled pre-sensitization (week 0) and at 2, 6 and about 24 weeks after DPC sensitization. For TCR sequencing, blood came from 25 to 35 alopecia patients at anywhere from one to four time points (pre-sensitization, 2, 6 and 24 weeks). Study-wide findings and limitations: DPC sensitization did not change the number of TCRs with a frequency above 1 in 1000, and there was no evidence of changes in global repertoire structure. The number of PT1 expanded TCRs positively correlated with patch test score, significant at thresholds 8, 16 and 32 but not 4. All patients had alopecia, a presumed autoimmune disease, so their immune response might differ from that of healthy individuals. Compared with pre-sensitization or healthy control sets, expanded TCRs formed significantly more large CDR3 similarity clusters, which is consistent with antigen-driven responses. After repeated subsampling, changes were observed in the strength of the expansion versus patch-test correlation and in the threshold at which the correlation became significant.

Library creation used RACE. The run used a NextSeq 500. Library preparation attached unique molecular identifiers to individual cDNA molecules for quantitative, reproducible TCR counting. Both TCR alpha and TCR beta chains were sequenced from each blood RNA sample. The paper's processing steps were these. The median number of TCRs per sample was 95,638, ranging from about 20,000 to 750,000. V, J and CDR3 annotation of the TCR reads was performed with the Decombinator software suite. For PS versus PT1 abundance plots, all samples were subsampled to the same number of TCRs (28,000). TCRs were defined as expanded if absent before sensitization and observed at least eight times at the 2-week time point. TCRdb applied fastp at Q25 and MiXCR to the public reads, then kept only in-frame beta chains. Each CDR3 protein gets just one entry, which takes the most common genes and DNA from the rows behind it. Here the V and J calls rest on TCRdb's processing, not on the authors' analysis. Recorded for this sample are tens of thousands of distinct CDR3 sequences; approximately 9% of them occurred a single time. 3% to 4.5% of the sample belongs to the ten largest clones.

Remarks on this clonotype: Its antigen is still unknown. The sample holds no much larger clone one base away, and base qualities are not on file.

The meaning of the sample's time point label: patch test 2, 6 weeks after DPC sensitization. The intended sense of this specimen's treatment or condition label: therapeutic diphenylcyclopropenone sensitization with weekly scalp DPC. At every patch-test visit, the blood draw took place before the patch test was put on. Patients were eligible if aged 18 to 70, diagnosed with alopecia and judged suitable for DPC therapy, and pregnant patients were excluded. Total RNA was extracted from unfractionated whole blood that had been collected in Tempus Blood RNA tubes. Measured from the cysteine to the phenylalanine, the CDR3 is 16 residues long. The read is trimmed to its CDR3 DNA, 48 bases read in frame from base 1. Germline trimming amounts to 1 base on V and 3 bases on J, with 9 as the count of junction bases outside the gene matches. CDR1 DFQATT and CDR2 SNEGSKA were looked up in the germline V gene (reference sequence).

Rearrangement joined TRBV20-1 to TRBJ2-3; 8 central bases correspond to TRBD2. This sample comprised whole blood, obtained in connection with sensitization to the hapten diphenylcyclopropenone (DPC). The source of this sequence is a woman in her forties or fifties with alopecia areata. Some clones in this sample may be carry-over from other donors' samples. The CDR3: CSARGPVRGVTDTQYF. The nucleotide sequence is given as TGCAGTGCTAGAGGCCCAGTGCGGGGGGTGACAGATACGCAGTATTTT.